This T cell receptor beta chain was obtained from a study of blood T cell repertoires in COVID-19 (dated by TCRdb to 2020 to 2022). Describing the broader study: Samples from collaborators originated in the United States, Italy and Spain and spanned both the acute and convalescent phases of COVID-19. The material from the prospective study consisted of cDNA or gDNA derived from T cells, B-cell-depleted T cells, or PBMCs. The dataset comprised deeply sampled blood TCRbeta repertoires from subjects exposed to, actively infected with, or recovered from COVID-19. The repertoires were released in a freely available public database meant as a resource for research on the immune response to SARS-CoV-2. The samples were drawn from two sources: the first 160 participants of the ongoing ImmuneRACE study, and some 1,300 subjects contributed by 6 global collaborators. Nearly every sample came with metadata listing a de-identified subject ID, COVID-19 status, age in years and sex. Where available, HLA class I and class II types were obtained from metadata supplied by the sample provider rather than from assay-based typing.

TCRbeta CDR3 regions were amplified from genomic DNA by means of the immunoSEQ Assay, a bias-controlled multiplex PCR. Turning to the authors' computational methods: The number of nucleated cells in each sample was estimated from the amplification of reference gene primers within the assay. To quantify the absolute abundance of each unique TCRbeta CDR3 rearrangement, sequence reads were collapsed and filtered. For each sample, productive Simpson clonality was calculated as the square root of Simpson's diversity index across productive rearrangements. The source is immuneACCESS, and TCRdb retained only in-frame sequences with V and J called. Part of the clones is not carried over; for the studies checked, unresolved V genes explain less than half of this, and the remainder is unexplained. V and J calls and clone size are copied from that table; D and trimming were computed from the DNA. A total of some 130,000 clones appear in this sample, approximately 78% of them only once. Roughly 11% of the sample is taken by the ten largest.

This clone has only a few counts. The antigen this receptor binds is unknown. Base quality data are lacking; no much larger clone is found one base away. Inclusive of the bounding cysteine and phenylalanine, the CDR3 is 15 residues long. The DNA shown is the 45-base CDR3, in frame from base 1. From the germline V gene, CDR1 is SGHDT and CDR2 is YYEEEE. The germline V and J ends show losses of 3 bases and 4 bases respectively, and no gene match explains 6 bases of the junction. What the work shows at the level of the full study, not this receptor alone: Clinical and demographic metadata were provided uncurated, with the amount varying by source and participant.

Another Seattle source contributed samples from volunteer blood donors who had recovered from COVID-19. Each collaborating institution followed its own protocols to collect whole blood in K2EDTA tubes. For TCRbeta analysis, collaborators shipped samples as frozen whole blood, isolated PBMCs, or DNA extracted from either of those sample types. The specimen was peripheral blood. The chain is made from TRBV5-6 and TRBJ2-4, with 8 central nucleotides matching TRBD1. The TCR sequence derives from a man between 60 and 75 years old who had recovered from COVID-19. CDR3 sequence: CASSSTQGAKNIQYF. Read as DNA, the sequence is TGTGCCAGCAGCTCGACCCAGGGGGCGAAAAACATTCAGTACTTC.